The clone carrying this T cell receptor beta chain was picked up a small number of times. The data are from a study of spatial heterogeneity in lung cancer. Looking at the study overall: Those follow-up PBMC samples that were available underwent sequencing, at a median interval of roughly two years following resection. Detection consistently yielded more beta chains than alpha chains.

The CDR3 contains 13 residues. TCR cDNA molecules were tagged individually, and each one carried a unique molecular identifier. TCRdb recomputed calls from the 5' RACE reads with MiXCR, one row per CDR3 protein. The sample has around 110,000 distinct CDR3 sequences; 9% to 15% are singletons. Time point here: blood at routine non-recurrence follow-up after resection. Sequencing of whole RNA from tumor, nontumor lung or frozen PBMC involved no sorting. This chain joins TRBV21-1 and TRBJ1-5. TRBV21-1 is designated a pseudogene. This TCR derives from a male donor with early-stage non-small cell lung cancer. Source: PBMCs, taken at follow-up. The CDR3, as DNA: TGTGCCAGCAGCACCCGAACTGATCAGCCCCAGCATTTT. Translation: CASSTRTDQPQHF.